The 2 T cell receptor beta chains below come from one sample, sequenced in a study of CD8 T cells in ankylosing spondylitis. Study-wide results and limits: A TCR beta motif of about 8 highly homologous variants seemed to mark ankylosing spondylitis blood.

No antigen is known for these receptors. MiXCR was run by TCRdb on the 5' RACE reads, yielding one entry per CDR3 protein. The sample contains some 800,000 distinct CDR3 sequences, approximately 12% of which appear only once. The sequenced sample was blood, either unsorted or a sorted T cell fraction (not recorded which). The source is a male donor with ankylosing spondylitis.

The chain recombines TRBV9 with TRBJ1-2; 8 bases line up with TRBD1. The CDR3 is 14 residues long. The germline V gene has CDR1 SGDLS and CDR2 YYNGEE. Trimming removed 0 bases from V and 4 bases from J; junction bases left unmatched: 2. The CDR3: CASSVAGTGYGYTF. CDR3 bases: TGTGCCAGCAGCGTAGCCGGGACAGGCTATGGCTACACCTTC.

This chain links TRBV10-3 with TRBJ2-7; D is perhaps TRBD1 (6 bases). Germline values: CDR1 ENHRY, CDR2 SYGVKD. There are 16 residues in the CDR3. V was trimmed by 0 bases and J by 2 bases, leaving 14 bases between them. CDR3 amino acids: CAISESRGTATYEQYF. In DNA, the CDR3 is TGTGCCATCAGTGAGTCTAGGGGGACGGCTACCTACGAGCAGTACTTC.